Following are 5 T cell receptor beta chains from one sample sequenced in a study of blood T cell repertoires in COVID-19. Sequencing was performed with immunoSEQ multiplex PCR; in TCRdb, only in-frame clones are kept and a portion is missing. Of approximately 100,000 clones in the sample, around 89% were seen once. Sequencing used peripheral blood. The receptors derive from a woman in her sixties or seventies with acute or convalescent COVID-19.

J is TRBJ2-5 and V is TRBV6-6; TRBD2 matches 15 bases. V lost 5 bases to trimming and J lost 0 bases; unmatched junction nucleotides: 16. The CDR3 length is 21 residues. Germline assignment: CDR1 MNHNY and CDR2 SVGAGI (reference sequence). The CDR3 spells CASSHGLAGGLSEGYQETQYF. As DNA, the CDR3 is TGTGCCAGCAGTCACGGACTAGCGGGAGGGCTATCGGAGGGGTACCAAGAGACCCAGTACTTC.

The chain joins TRBV11-3 to TRBJ2-1; tentatively, D is TRBD2 (6 bases). Germline CDR1 reads SGHNT; CDR2 reads YENEEA. This CDR3 comprises 14 residues. With 3 bases removed from V and 0 bases from J, the gap between germline ends came to 6 bases. The CDR3 sequence is CASSLRDSYNEQFF. In DNA form, the CDR3 reads TGTGCCAGCAGCTTGCGGGACTCCTACAATGAGCAGTTCTTC.

The rearrangement joins TRBV21-1 to TRBJ2-1; TRBD2, as called in the table, went unchecked against the DNA. TRBV21-1 is marked as a pseudogene. The CDR3 is made up of 21 amino acids. The CDR3 reads CASRRCLRLGSPFLSFNEQFF. The CDR3 region has the DNA TGTGCCAGCAGAAGATGTCTGCGACTAGGGTCACCATTTCTTTCTTTCAATGAGCAGTTCTTC.

This clone was detected once. The V call is TRBV5-1, the J call TRBJ1-3; no definite D call. The CDR3 consists of 15 residues. Germline V gene sequence: CDR1 SGHRS, CDR2 YFSETQ. The V end was cut by 0 bases, the J end by 0 bases, with 7 bases between. The CDR3 loop is CASSLDGNSGNTIYF. The DNA of the CDR3 is TGCGCCAGCAGCTTGGACGGTAACTCTGGAAACACCATATATTTT.

The chain joins TRBV2 to TRBJ2-1; TRBD1 is a possible D gene (6 bases). The germline CDR1 and CDR2 sequences are SNHLY and FYNNEI. The CDR3 is made up of 13 amino acids. V shed 8 bases and J shed 5 bases, with 13 bases lying between them. CDR3 sequence reads: CASQDSINNEQFF. The CDR3 bases are TGTGCCAGCCAGGACAGTATAAACAATGAGCAGTTCTTC.